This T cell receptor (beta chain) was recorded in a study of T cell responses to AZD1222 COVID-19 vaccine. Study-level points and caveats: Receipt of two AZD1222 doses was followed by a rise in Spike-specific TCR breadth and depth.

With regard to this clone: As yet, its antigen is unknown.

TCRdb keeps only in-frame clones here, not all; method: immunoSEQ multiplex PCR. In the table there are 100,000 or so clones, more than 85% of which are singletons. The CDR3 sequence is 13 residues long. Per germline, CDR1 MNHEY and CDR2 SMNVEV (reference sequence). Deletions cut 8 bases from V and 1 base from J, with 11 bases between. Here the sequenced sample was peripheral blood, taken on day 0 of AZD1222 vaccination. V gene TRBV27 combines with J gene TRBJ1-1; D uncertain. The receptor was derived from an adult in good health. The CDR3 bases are TGTGCCAGCCATACGGGTCCGAACACTGAAGCTTTCTTT. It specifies CASHTGPNTEAFF.